This entry lists 27 T cell receptor beta chains sequenced from one sample in a study of cytomegalovirus exposure and HLA in healthy donors (dated by TCRdb to the late 2010s). The library relied on the immunoSEQ multiplex PCR assay. A mixture of 60 forward primers for TCR Vbeta segments and 13 reverse primers for TCR Jbeta segments was used in the multiplex PCR. In TCRdb, the immuneACCESS table is reduced to in-frame sequences with V and J assigned. These tables do not hold every clone; where another copy was compared, an unresolved V gene accounts for under half, and the others remain unexplained. The sample table contains 150,000 to 200,000 clones; only one count was recorded for more than 75% of them. Approximately 15% of the sample comes from the top ten. Sequences were obtained from PBMCs. The receptors stem from a woman aged 40 to 55 in good health and CMV-seronegative.

The DNA for the CDR3 is TGTGCCAGCAGCGTCCGCGTGGGGGGGCGCGGGGAGACCCAGTACTTC. This codes for CASSVRVGGRGETQYF. V gene TRBV9 combines with J gene TRBJ2-5; D might be TRBD2 (7 bases). V lost 2 bases, J lost 5 bases, and 19 bases lay in between. CDR3 size: 16 residues. Germline CDR1 and CDR2: SGDLS and YYNGEE.

This sequence joins TRBV7-9 and TRBJ1-1, with D perhaps matching TRBD1 (6 bases). Germline V gene data show CDR1 as SEHNR and CDR2 as FQNEAQ (reference sequence). The CDR3 totals 15 residues. CDR3 DNA sequence: TGTTCCGCAAGGGCGTCAGGGGAAGGGGACACTGAAGCTTTCTTT. This encodes CSARASGEGDTEAFF. The complete variable domain, with remaining parts taken from reference TRBV7-9 and TRBJ1-1, reads DTGVSQNPRHKITKRGQNVTFRCDPISEHNRLYWYRQTLGQGPEFLTYFQNEAQLEKSRLLSDRFSAERPKGSFSTLEIQRTEQGDSAMYLCSARASGEGDTEAFFGQGTRLTVV.

The chain combines TRBV9 with TRBJ1-6, with D possibly TRBD1 on 5 matching bases. The CDR3 covers 13 residues. V lost 7 bases and J 8 bases, leaving 13 bases between the germline ends. CDR1 SGDLS and CDR2 YYNGEE come from the germline V gene. CDR3 bases: TGTGCCAGCGGCAGGGCTTATGATTCACCCCTCCACTTT. Translated: CASGRAYDSPLHF.

The rearrangement joins TRBV11-3 to TRBJ1-1, with D tentatively TRBD1 (6 bases). This CDR3 is 13 amino acids long. The ends were cut back, 2 bases at V and 3 bases at J, with 7 bases in the middle. Per the germline V gene, CDR1 is SGHNT and CDR2 is YENEEA. The CDR3 DNA is TGTGCCAGCAGCTTATACAGGGACACTGAAGCTTTCTTT. Its protein is CASSLYRDTEAFF.

This chain joins TRBV27 and TRBJ2-1; 7 positions match TRBD1. Germline trimming cut 5 bases from V and 15 bases from J; bases unmatched to any gene: 7. The CDR3 spans 11 residues. CDR1 is MNHEY and CDR2 is SMNVEV in the germline V gene (reference sequence). The CDR3: CASSPGTVLFF. CDR3 DNA: TGTGCCAGCAGTCCCGGGACAGTACTGTTCTTC.

J is TRBJ1-4 and V is TRBV7-2, with 7 nucleotides matching TRBD1. After removal of 1 base from V and 8 bases from J, the junction contained 7 bases not matched to a gene. Germline CDR1 and CDR2: SGHTA and FQGNSA. The CDR3 loop spans 15 amino acids. The CDR3 DNA is TGTGCCAGCAGCTTAGGCACAGGGGAAAACGAAAAACTGTTTTTT. Protein product: CASSLGTGENEKLFF.

This chain links TRBV27 with TRBJ1-5; D might be TRBD1 (5 bases). This CDR3 has 11 residues. Trimming took off 8 bases at V and 4 bases at J, with 6 bases between the two ends. In germline, CDR1 is MNHEY, CDR2 SMNVEV (reference sequence). The CDR3 DNA follows: TGTGCCAGCTCAGGGAATCAGCCCCAGCATTTT. Translating gives CASSGNQPQHF.

This chain joins TRBV5-1 and TRBJ2-5; 8 bases line up with TRBD1. The DNA end is a closer match to TRBJ2-7, so the J assignment may be wrong. The CDR3 has 14 residues. CDR1 SGHRS and CDR2 YFSETQ come from the germline V gene. The CDR3 DNA sequence: TGCGCCAGCAGCTCACGACAGGGGATCTACGAGCAGTACTTC. This encodes CASSSRQGIYEQYF.

The genes are TRBV2 and TRBJ1-1, with 8 bases identical to TRBD1. The CDR3 runs 16 residues. CDR1 and CDR2 (germline): SNHLY, FYNNEI. Germline trimming cut 6 bases from V and 4 bases from J; bases unmatched to any gene: 13. The CDR3 loop is CASSVRRTGKGTEAFF. The CDR3, as DNA: TGTGCCAGCAGCGTGAGAAGGACAGGGAAGGGCACTGAAGCTTTCTTT.

The V call is TRBV6-1, the J call TRBJ2-7, with 9 bases that match TRBD1. The CDR3 runs 15 residues. Trimming at V came to 4 bases and at J to 4 bases, leaving 8 bases not matched to a gene. Germline CDR1 and CDR2: MNHNS and SASEGT. The chain's CDR3 is CASSARGQGTYEQYF. The DNA for the CDR3 is TGTGCCAGCAGTGCCCGTGGACAGGGGACGTACGAGCAGTACTTC.

The V gene is TRBV7-6, the J gene TRBJ2-7, with D maybe TRBD1 (6 bases). The V end was cut by 5 bases, the J end by 2 bases, with 13 bases between. The CDR3 covers 14 residues. Per germline, CDR1 SGHVS and CDR2 FNYEAQ. CDR3 region: CASSGVEGAYEQYF. The CDR3 nucleotides read TGTGCCAGCAGCGGTGTTGAGGGGGCCTACGAGCAGTACTTC.

V and J are TRBV4-3 and TRBJ2-2; D might be TRBD1 (5 bases). This CDR3 spans 15 amino acids. Germline-derived CDR1 and CDR2 are LGHNA and YSLEER. Trimming cost V 1 base and J 6 bases, with 12 bases left between them. The CDR3: CASSQGSGKAGELFF. Here the CDR3 DNA reads TGCGCCAGCAGCCAAGGCTCAGGGAAGGCCGGGGAGCTGTTTTTT.

The chain combines TRBV6-5 with TRBJ2-3, with TRBD2 as a possible D gene (6 bases). Trimming cost V 2 bases and J 1 base, with 7 bases left between them. The CDR3 covers 14 residues. Looked up from germline, CDR1 is MNHEY and CDR2 is SVGAGI. The CDR3: CASSYRLGTDTQYF. The CDR3 DNA reads TGTGCCAGCAGTTACAGACTAGGCACAGATACGCAGTATTTT.

This chain uses TRBV10-3 with TRBJ2-3; tentatively, D is TRBD2 (7 bases). Trimming removed 10 bases at V and 5 bases at J, with 19 bases between. Per the germline V gene, CDR1 is ENHRY and CDR2 is SYGVKD. This CDR3 contains 14 residues. The CDR3 DNA sequence: TGTGCCACTCAACCGGGGGGCCCGGGAGATACGCAGTATTTT. Residues: CATQPGGPGDTQYF.

The chain joins TRBV28 to TRBJ2-7; 9 bases agree with TRBD2. The CDR3 spans 14 residues. J was trimmed by 2 bases and V by 6 bases; bases with no gene match: 5. Germline V gene lookup returns CDR1 MDHEN and CDR2 SYDVKM. The CDR3 is CASRSGRLTYEQYF. Written as DNA, the CDR3 is TGTGCCAGCAGGAGCGGGAGGCTTACCTACGAGCAGTACTTC.

J is TRBJ2-5 and V is TRBV19; TRBD2 matches 15 bases. The germline V gene encodes CDR1 LNHDA and CDR2 SQIVND (reference sequence). V shed 4 bases and J 5 bases; nucleotides not matched to a gene: 2. This CDR3 has 15 amino acids. CDR3 region: CASSRGTSGRETQYF. The CDR3 nucleotides read TGTGCCAGTAGTAGAGGGACTAGCGGGAGGGAGACCCAGTACTTC.

About this clone itself: The sample contains more than one DNA sequence encoding this CDR3. The chain carries TRBV7-9 and TRBJ2-4, with no clear D. Germline CDR1 and CDR2: SEHNR and FQNEAQ (reference sequence). V was pared by 5 bases and J by 15 bases, with 11 bases between. CDR3 size: 10 residues. The CDR3 loop reads CASSPPLGYF. CDR3 DNA sequence: TGTGCCAGCAGCCCCCCTCTCGGGTACTTC.

V gene TRBV2 combines with J gene TRBJ1-5, with 9 nucleotides matching TRBD1. CDR1 and CDR2 (germline): SNHLY, FYNNEI. Trimming at V came to 2 bases and at J to 3 bases, leaving 5 bases not matched to a gene. CDR3 length equals 16 residues. Here the CDR3 DNA reads TGTGCCAGCAGTGAAATGGGACAGGGCACCAATCAGCCCCAGCATTTT. Amino acid sequence: CASSEMGQGTNQPQHF.

V and J are TRBV11-2 and TRBJ2-5, with D possibly being TRBD1 (6 bases). From germline, CDR1 is SGHAT and CDR2 FQNNGV. The V gene lost 6 bases and the J gene lost 5 bases, with 13 bases spanning the gap. The CDR3 loop spans 13 amino acids. The CDR3 DNA reads as TGTGCCAGCAGAGGGGGAGCCCAGGAGACCCAGTACTTC. It translates to CASRGGAQETQYF. Together with reference TRBV11-2 and TRBJ2-5, the CDR3 gives the full variable domain: EAGVAQSPRYKIIEKRQSVAFWCNPISGHATLYWYQQILGQGPKLLIQFQNNGVVDDSQLPKDRFSAERLKGVDSTLKIQPAKLEDSAVYLCASRGGAQETQYFGPGTRLLVL.

V usage is TRBV2 and J usage is TRBJ2-3, with D possibly matching TRBD1 (5 bases). This CDR3 has 14 residues. V was clipped by 2 bases and J by 5 bases, with 11 bases between them. Germline V gene sequence: CDR1 SNHLY, CDR2 FYNNEI. CDR3 DNA sequence: TGTGCCAGCAGTGAACAGAAGCAGGGAGATACGCAGTATTTT. Amino acid sequence: CASSEQKQGDTQYF.

This rearrangement joins TRBV6-5 to TRBJ2-5, with a tentative D call TRBD2 (7 bases). The CDR3 length is 16 residues. The germline V and J ends were trimmed by 2 bases and 1 base, with 14 bases remaining between them. Germline V CDR1 and CDR2: MNHEY, SVGAGI. Written as DNA, the CDR3 is TGTGCCAGCAGTTACAGTCAGGGAGGGGGCCAAGAGACCCAGTACTTC. Translated, it gives CASSYSQGGGQETQYF.

In its sample, this clone was seen once. CDR3 region: CASSLLTGGGLETQYF. CDR3 DNA sequence: TGTGCCAGCAGCCTGCTGACAGGGGGAGGCCTAGAGACCCAGTACTTC. The gene calls are TRBV7-3 and TRBJ2-5; 9 bases are a match to TRBD1. The V gene's germline CDR1 is SGHTA and CDR2 FQGTGA. Losses at the gene ends were 5 bases for V and 4 bases for J; bases not matched to a gene: 11. The CDR3 is made up of 16 amino acids.

The CDR3 DNA is TGTGCCAGCGAGCCCTCTGATGATATGAACACTGAAGCTTTCTTT. It is translated as CASEPSDDMNTEAFF. V and J are TRBV6-1 and TRBJ1-1; D gene unclear. Germline CDR1 and CDR2: MNHNS and SASEGT. The CDR3 runs 15 residues. Trimming took 8 bases from V and 0 from J, leaving 16 bases between them.

This chain uses TRBV30 with TRBJ2-7; 12 nucleotides match TRBD1. V shed 3 bases, J shed 4 bases, and the junction held 4 bases outside the gene matches. The germline V gene has CDR1 GTSNPN and CDR2 SVGIG (reference sequence). The CDR3 totals 14 residues. The CDR3 protein is CAWRGQGAIYEQYF. CDR3 coding DNA: TGTGCCTGGAGGGGACAGGGGGCGATATACGAGCAGTACTTC.

The chain uses TRBV4-1 and TRBJ2-5; D not certain. This CDR3 contains 14 residues. Trimming took 1 base from V and 5 from J, leaving 11 bases between them. The V gene's germline CDR1 is MGHRA and CDR2 YSYEKL. The CDR3 is CASSQGGPAETQYF. The CDR3 DNA is TGCGCCAGCAGCCAAGGCGGTCCCGCGGAGACCCAGTACTTC.

This chain links TRBV7-2 with TRBJ1-3; a possible D gene is TRBD1 (6 bases). The CDR3 has 15 amino acids. Trimming removed 3 bases from V and 4 bases from J, with 13 bases in between. CDR1 is SGHTA and CDR2 is FQGNSA in the germline V gene. CDR3 region: CASSFSQGPGNTIYF. The CDR3 nucleotides read TGTGCCAGCAGCTTCTCACAGGGTCCCGGAAACACCATATATTTT.

V is TRBV11-1 and J is TRBJ1-1; possible D gene TRBD1, 6 bases. With 4 bases removed from V and 3 bases from J, the gap between germline ends came to 9 bases. CDR1 SGHAT and CDR2 FQDESV come from the germline V gene (reference sequence). The CDR3 sequence is 13 residues long. The CDR3 is CASSSDRYTEAFF. The CDR3 DNA is TGTGCCAGCAGCTCCGACAGGTACACTGAAGCTTTCTTT.